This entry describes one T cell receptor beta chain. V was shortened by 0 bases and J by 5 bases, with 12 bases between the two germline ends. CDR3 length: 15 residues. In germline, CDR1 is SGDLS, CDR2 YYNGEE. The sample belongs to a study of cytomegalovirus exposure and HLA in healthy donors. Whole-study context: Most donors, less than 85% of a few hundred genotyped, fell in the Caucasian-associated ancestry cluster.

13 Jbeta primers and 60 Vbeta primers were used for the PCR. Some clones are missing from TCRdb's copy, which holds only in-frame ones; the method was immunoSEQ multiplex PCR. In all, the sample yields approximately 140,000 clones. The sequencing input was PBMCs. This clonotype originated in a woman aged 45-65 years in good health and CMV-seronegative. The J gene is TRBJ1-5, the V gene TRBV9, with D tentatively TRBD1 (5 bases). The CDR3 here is CASSVDGGVDQPQHF. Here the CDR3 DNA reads TGTGCCAGCAGCGTAGATGGAGGGGTGGATCAGCCCCAGCATTTT.